A selection of T cell receptor beta chains follows, all from one sample in a study of blood T cell repertoires in COVID-19. Assay: immunoSEQ multiplex PCR; the TCRdb copy retains only in-frame clones and omits some. There are roughly 100,000 clones in the sample; around 89% occur only once, and around 3.7% lies in the top ten. The sample was peripheral blood. These receptors originate from a woman in her sixties with acute or convalescent COVID-19. Each CDR3 is given with its conserved first and last residue. The D gene is left open where the match is weak. For some rows the clone size is stated as once, few or many, or as a class when expanded; others skip it.

V gene	J gene	clone size	D gene	CDR3 DNA	CDR3 protein
TRBV28	TRBJ1-2	NA	NA	TGTGCCAGCAGTTTACCAGGGGATGGCTACACCTTC	CASSLPGDGYTF
TRBV2	TRBJ2-5	NA	TRBD1	TGTGCCAGCAGTACTAGACAGGGTCGGGAGACCCAGTACTTC	CASSTRQGRETQYF
TRBV7-6	TRBJ2-2	NA	TRBD1	TGTGCCAGCAGCTTAATGGGACAGGGGACCGGGGAGCTGTTTTTT	CASSLMGQGTGELFF
TRBV30	TRBJ1-1	NA	NA	TGTGCCTGGAGGTCAGGGCTGGCCACTGAAGCTTTCTTT	CAWRSGLATEAFF
TRBV3-1/TRBV3-2	TRBJ1-3	NA	NA	TGTGCCAGCAGCCAACGACAGGTGGGGCGTCGAAACACCATATATTTT	CASSQRQVGRRNTIYF
TRBV18	TRBJ1-2	NA	NA	TGTGCCAGCTCACCACCGAGGGAGGCCTATGGCTACACCTTC	CASSPPREAYGYTF
TRBV19	TRBJ1-2	once	TRBD1	TGTGCCAGTAGTAATTCCCCAGGGGGACCTGGCTACACCTTC	CASSNSPGGPGYTF
TRBV7-9	TRBJ2-2	NA	NA	TGTGCCAGCTCGAGCTTGAACACCGGGGAGCTGTTTTTT	CASSSLNTGELFF
TRBV19	TRBJ1-2	NA	NA	TGTGCCAGTAGTATGGATACAGCTAACTATGGCTACACCTTC	CASSMDTANYGYTF
TRBV6-5	TRBJ2-2	NA	NA	TGTGCCAGCAGCTACCAGGGGAACGGGGAGCTGTTTTTT	CASSYQGNGELFF
TRBV19	TRBJ2-7	NA	NA	TGTGCCAGTAGTACAAAACGGGACACCTACGAGCAGTACTTC	CASSTKRDTYEQYF
TRBV24-1	TRBJ2-5	NA	TRBD2	TGTGCCACCAGTACTAGCGGGAACCAAGAGACCCAGTACTTC	CATSTSGNQETQYF
TRBV7-9	TRBJ2-5	few	TRBD1	TGTGCCAGCAGCGCCGGGACAGGAGCCCAAGAGACCCAGTACTTC	CASSAGTGAQETQYF
TRBV12-5	TRBJ2-1	NA	TRBD2	TGTGCTAGTTCCGGCCCGGGGGGCAATGAGCAGTTCTTC	CASSGPGGNEQFF
TRBV3-1/TRBV3-2	TRBJ2-1	NA	NA	TGTGCCAGCAGCCCGAAGCGGGCGCAAACCTACAATGAGCAGTTCTTC	CASSPKRAQTYNEQFF
TRBV2	TRBJ1-6	NA	TRBD1	TGTGCCAGCAGTACCGGGACAGAAAGATCCCTCCACTTT	CASSTGTERSLHF
TRBV10-2	TRBJ2-1	NA	NA	TGCGCCAGCGGGAGTAGCTCCTACAATGAGCAGTTCTTC	CASGSSSYNEQFF
TRBV7-2	TRBJ2-1	NA	NA	TGTGCCAGCAGCTTAGGCACCCGGGAGCAGTTCTTC	CASSLGTREQFF
TRBV7-6	TRBJ2-5	once	NA	TGTGCCAGCTCCCCCAGGGGCGAGACCCAGTACTTC	CASSPRGETQYF
TRBV6-5	TRBJ1-2	once	NA	TGTGCCAGCCGCATAGGAGGGGAATATGGCTACACCTTC	CASRIGGEYGYTF
TRBV7-6	TRBJ1-1	NA	TRBD1	TGTGCCAGCAGCACAGGGGGCACTGAAGCTTTCTTT	CASSTGGTEAFF
TRBV6-1	TRBJ1-3	NA	NA	TGTGCCAGCAGTGAACGTGCGGGAAGCTCTGGAAACACCATATATTTT	CASSERAGSSGNTIYF
TRBV29-1	TRBJ1-1	NA	NA	TGCAGCGTTGATACTGGGGCGCGAGCTTTCTTT	CSVDTGARAFF
TRBV7-6	TRBJ2-7	NA	TRBD2	TGTGCCAGCAGCCTACTCCCTGCACTAGCGACACTCCATTCCTACGAGCAGTACTTC	CASSLLPALATLHSYEQYF
TRBV5-1	TRBJ2-3	NA	NA	TGCGCCAGCAGCTTTGGCGGGGCTAGCACAGATACGCAGTATTTT	CASSFGGASTDTQYF
TRBV7-9	TRBJ1-2	NA	NA	TGTGCCAGCAGCTTAGCCCCGGGAATCTATGGCTACACCTTC	CASSLAPGIYGYTF
TRBV11-2	TRBJ1-4	NA	NA	TGTGCCAGCAGCTTAGTGGGACTGACTAATGAAAAACTGTTTTTT	CASSLVGLTNEKLFF
TRBV18	TRBJ2-3	once	TRBD2	TGTGCCAGCTCAGCTGGACTAGCGGGAGGAACAGATACGCAGTATTTT	CASSAGLAGGTDTQYF
TRBV7-7	TRBJ2-3	NA	NA	TGTGCTAGCAGCCAGATAGAGACGGGTACGCAGTATTTT	CASSQIETGTQYF
TRBV19	TRBJ1-3	NA	NA	TGTGCCAGTAGTATAGGGAGCTCTGGAAACACCATATATTTT	CASSIGSSGNTIYF
TRBV28	TRBJ2-7	NA	TRBD1	TGTGCCAGCAGCGGACAGGGTTTGTCCTACGAGCAGTACTTC	CASSGQGLSYEQYF
TRBV7-8	TRBJ1-1	NA	NA	TGTGCCAGCAGCCCAGCTGTGGGGGGCACTGAAGCTTTCTTT	CASSPAVGGTEAFF
TRBV19	TRBJ1-2	once	NA	TGTGCCAGTAGTATCTCGTCGCAGGGCTCTCGCTATGGCTACACCTTC	CASSISSQGSRYGYTF
TRBV4-1	TRBJ2-1	once	NA	TGCGCCAGCAGCCAAGATGGGCCCCAAGGCTACAATGAGCAGTTCTTC	CASSQDGPQGYNEQFF